This T cell receptor (beta chain) derives from a study of OX40 agonist ivuxolimab in advanced cancers. Study-wide context: Ivuxolimab was a fully human IgG2 agonistic monoclonal antibody targeting the costimulatory receptor OX40 (CD134). Intravenous ivuxolimab was administered to patients every 2 weeks at six dose levels: 0.01, 0.1, 0.3, 1.5, 3 and 10 mg/kg. Of the roughly 53 patients in dose escalation, 19 had hepatocellular carcinoma, some 15 had melanoma, 9 had renal cell carcinoma and 9 had head and neck cancer. The dose-escalation cohort was 82.7% male with a mean age of about 58 years, ranging from 23 to 79. Patients were allowed to have had prior anti-PD-1, anti-PD-L1 or anti-CTLA-4 therapy, and around two fifths of the dose-escalation patients had been treated with checkpoint inhibitors. Partial responses were achieved by three dose-escalation patients, of whom one had hepatocellular carcinoma and two had cutaneous melanoma. The purpose of peripheral TCRbeta sequencing was to test whether ivuxolimab changed TCR sequence diversity and led to clonal T-cell expansion. The monotherapy dose-escalation portion (N of about 57 patients) of the phase I ivuxolimab trial is reported in the paper.

Genomic DNA was isolated from the sorted cells so that the TCRbeta CDR3 region could be sequenced. The immunoSEQ Assay was used for sequencing of TCRbeta CDR3 regions. Imported from immuneACCESS, the table was reduced by TCRdb to in-frame sequences with V and J called. These copies leave out some clones; in studies compared against another copy, an unresolved V gene accounts for under half, and the cause of the remainder is not known. The sample has about 82,000 clones on record, approximately 87% of them singletons. The top ten clonotypes cover approximately 0.85% of the sample. Paper-wide results and their limitations: In partial responders in the 0.1-3.0 mg/kg groups, normalized peripheral clonal expansion was found to be among the lowest, especially among CD8+ T cells. Low levels of normalized T-cell clonal expansion were also seen in some nonresponding patients. The antigen specificity of the clonally expanded peripheral T cells was not determined. At doses of 0.1 to 3.0 mg/kg, clonal expansion of both CD4+ and CD8+ T cells in blood was seen between baseline and week 6. After ivuxolimab, expanded clones were on average more numerous among CD8+ T cells than among CD4+ T cells.

Note on this clone: Its antigen remains unidentified. Base qualities are not at hand, and no much larger clone is one base apart.

The trial excluded patients who had a history of autoimmune disease or who were on systemic immunosuppression. Peripheral blood for TCR sequencing was drawn from every dose cohort at baseline, at cycle 4 day 1 and at cycle 7 day 1. The samples were taken from a phase I, first-in-human, multicenter, open-label dose-escalation trial of ivuxolimab. Adults with locally advanced or metastatic melanoma, renal cell, hepatocellular, or head and neck squamous cell carcinoma were enrolled in the trial. CD4+ and CD8+ T cells were sorted separately from peripheral blood before TCR sequencing. CDR3 length: 13 amino acids, cysteine to phenylalanine. Kept here is only the CDR3 DNA, which spans 39 bases and is read in frame from base 1. The germline V gene encodes CDR1 GTSNPN and CDR2 SVGIG (reference sequence). Trimming takes 0 bases from V and 4 bases from J, and the germline ends sit 9 bases apart.

The TCR originated in an adult with an advanced solid tumor such as melanoma, head and neck, liver or kidney cancer. The sample was CD4+ or CD8+ T cells sorted from blood, taken in a trial of the OX40 agonist ivuxolimab. Recombination connected TRBV30 to TRBJ2-5; matching of 5 bases hints at TRBD1 as the D gene. CDR3 loop: CAWSVGQGETQYF. The DNA sequence reads TGTGCCTGGAGTGTAGGCCAGGGAGAGACCCAGTACTTC.